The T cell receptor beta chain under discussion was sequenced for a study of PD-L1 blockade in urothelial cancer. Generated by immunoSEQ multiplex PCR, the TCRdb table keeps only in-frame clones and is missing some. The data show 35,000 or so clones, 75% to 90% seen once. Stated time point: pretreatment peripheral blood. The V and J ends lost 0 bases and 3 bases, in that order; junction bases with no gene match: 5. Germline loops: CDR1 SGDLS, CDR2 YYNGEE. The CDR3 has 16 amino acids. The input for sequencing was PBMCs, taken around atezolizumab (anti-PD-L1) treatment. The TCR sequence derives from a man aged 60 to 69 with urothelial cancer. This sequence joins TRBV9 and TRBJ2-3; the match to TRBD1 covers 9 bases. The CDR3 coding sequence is TGTGCCAGCAGCGTAGGCGCGGGACAGGGAACAGATACGCAGTATTTT. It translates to CASSVGAGQGTDTQYF.